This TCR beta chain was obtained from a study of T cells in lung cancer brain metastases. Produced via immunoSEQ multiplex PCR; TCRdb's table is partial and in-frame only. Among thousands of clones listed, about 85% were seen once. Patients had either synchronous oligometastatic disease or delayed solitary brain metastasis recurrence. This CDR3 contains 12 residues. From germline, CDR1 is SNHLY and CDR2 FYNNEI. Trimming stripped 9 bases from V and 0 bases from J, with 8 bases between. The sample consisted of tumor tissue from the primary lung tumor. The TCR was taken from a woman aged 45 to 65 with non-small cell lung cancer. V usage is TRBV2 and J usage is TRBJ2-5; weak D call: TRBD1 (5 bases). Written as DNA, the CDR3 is TGTGCCAGTCGCAGGGACCAAGAGACCCAGTACTTC. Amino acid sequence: CASRRDQETQYF.